Below, 24 T cell receptor beta chains from the same sample are listed, as sequenced in a study of T-cell memory formation after mild COVID-19. TCRdb ran MiXCR on the 5' RACE reads and lists one entry per CDR3 protein. The sample records more than 250,000 distinct CDR3 sequences, approximately 15% being singletons. Sequencing was carried out using PBMCs or a T cell subset sorted from them (not recorded which). Receptors originate from a man aged 18 to 30 who had mild COVID-19 (a few samples of this study predate the infection). Cell type and time point are not known.

V gene TRBV10-3 combines with J gene TRBJ2-7, with D possibly matching TRBD1 (6 bases). The V gene lost 3 bases and the J gene lost 5 bases, with 8 bases spanning the gap. CDR3 length: 12 residues. Germline assignment: CDR1 ENHRY and CDR2 SYGVKD. The CDR3 loop reads CAISDYRDEQYF. The CDR3 DNA reads TGTGCCATCAGTGACTACAGGGACGAGCAGTACTTC.

This clonotype was seen only a few times. V is TRBV9 and J is TRBJ1-1; D is undetermined. The CDR3 extends over 13 amino acids. Trimming removed 4 bases at V and 1 base at J, with 8 bases between. Germline lookup yields CDR1 SGDLS and CDR2 YYNGEE. CDR3 in DNA: TGTGCCAGCAGCTCAGGAAAGAACACTGAAGCTTTCTTT. Its translation is CASSSGKNTEAFF.

The chain carries TRBV9 and TRBJ2-1; a weak D match, TRBD2 (6 bases). This CDR3 has 14 amino acids. V lost 4 bases to trimming and J lost 5 bases, with 13 bases between them. The germline V gene has CDR1 SGDLS and CDR2 YYNGEE. The CDR3 DNA is TGTGCCAGCAGCCCCCGCGGGACGAACAATGAGCAGTTCTTC. It yields the protein CASSPRGTNNEQFF.

V gene TRBV6-5 combines with J gene TRBJ1-5, with D possibly being TRBD1 (6 bases). The V and J ends lost 7 bases and 2 bases respectively, with 15 bases between them. This CDR3 has 15 amino acids. Germline V gene lookup returns CDR1 MNHEY and CDR2 SVGAGI. The CDR3 loop is CASKPVKGGNQPQHF. The DNA for the CDR3 is TGTGCCAGCAAGCCCGTGAAGGGGGGCAATCAGCCCCAGCATTTT.

The rearrangement uses TRBV11-2 and TRBJ2-7, with 11 positions matching TRBD2. Trimming cost V 3 bases and J 10 bases; bases outside gene matches: 11. The CDR3 extends over 15 amino acids. CDR1 is SGHAT and CDR2 is FQNNGV in the germline V gene. This chain's CDR3 is CASSLELAGGSGQYV. The CDR3 bases are TGTGCCAGCAGCTTGGAATTAGCGGGGGGGTCCGGACAGTACGTC.

This clonotype was picked up a small number of times. This rearrangement joins TRBV20-1 to TRBJ2-7, with TRBD2 as a possible D gene (5 bases). The CDR3 covers 12 residues. Germline-derived CDR1 and CDR2 are DFQATT and SNEGSKA (reference sequence). The V end lost 3 bases, the J end lost 0 bases, and 6 bases lay between the germline ends. CDR3 protein: CSARGSSYEQYV. Written as DNA, the CDR3 is TGCAGTGCTAGGGGGAGCTCCTACGAGCAGTACGTC.

Ten or more counts support this clonotype. The chain has TRBV6-6 and TRBJ1-6; D not certain. Trimming cost V 2 bases and J 9 bases, with 14 bases left between them. Per germline, CDR1 MNHNY and CDR2 SVGAGI (reference sequence). CDR3 size: 15 residues. CDR3 nucleotide sequence: TGTGCCAGCAGTTACAATGATCCAGGCTCTTCACCCCTCCACTTT. Translated: CASSYNDPGSSPLHF.

The table lists this clonotype with a few counts. This sequence joins TRBV27 and TRBJ1-5; perhaps TRBD1 as D (6 bases). Between the trimmed V and J ends, which lost 5 bases and 1 base, there was a span of 12 bases. Per the germline V gene, CDR1 is MNHEY and CDR2 is SMNVEV (reference sequence). This CDR3 has 15 amino acids. The CDR3 region is CASSPHRESNQPQHF. The CDR3 nucleotides are TGTGCCAGCAGTCCCCACAGGGAAAGCAATCAGCCCCAGCATTTT.

A few counts support this clonotype. This chain joins TRBV4-1 and TRBJ2-7, with TRBD2 as a possible D gene (6 bases). With 4 bases removed from V and 6 bases from J, the gap between germline ends came to 13 bases. CDR3 length: 13 residues. The germline V gene has CDR1 MGHRA and CDR2 YSYEKL. The CDR3 is CASSPTSSGEQYF. CDR3 coding DNA: TGCGCCAGCAGCCCGACTAGTTCAGGCGAGCAGTACTTC.

Only a few counts were recorded for this clonotype. The chain has TRBV5-1 and TRBJ1-1, with D unresolved. Germline V gene sequence: CDR1 SGHRS, CDR2 YFSETQ. Trimming removed 6 bases from V and 1 base from J, with 10 bases in between. This CDR3 is built from 13 residues. The CDR3 here is CASKRQKNTEAFF. Written as DNA, the CDR3 is TGCGCCAGCAAACGGCAGAAGAACACTGAAGCTTTCTTT.

This clonotype was detected only a few times. V gene TRBV30 combines with J gene TRBJ2-3; D call uncertain. Trimming left V 0 bases short and J 2 bases short, with 6 bases between. The CDR3 length is 13 residues. Per germline, CDR1 GTSNPN and CDR2 SVGIG (reference sequence). CDR3 loop: CAWSVAFTDTQYF. The CDR3 coding sequence is TGTGCCTGGAGTGTAGCCTTCACAGATACGCAGTATTTT.

There are a few counts of this clonotype. This sequence joins TRBV7-9 and TRBJ1-1; no clear D gene. V gave up 6 bases and J gave up 5 bases, with 16 bases separating them. From germline, CDR1 is SEHNR and CDR2 FQNEAQ (reference sequence). This CDR3 contains 14 residues. The CDR3 coding sequence is TGTGCCAGCAGTTACGATATGAGTTGGACTGAAGCTTTCTTT. This gives the protein CASSYDMSWTEAFF.

This clonotype has only a few counts. The gene calls are TRBV4-1 and TRBJ1-2; TRBD1 matches at 10 bases. The CDR3 sequence is 15 residues long. Germline CDR1 MGHRA, CDR2 YSYEKL. The V gene end was trimmed by 1 base and the J gene end by 5 bases; junction bases not matched to a gene: 4. The DNA for the CDR3 is TGCGCCAGCAGCCAAGGACAGGGGGCTGGGTATGGCTACACCTTC. Translation gives CASSQGQGAGYGYTF.

About this clonotype: At one end, the junction sequence differs from germline, possibly due to a read error. This chain connects TRBV6-5 to TRBJ1-2; possibly TRBD1 for D (6 bases). The germline gives CDR1 MNHEY, CDR2 SVGAGI. CDR3 length equals 13 residues. The CDR3 DNA follows: TGTGCCAGCAGTAATACAGGGTTGGGTGGCAACACCTTC. Translating it yields CASSNTGLGGNTF.

A few counts support this clonotype. The rearrangement uses TRBV4-3 and TRBJ2-2; 8 bases map to TRBD1. There are 17 residues in the CDR3. Germline CDR1 and CDR2: LGHNA and YSLEER. V lost 0 bases and J lost 5; bases outside the gene matches: 8. The CDR3 region is CASSQDYAQGATGELFF. The CDR3 nucleotides read TGCGCCAGCAGCCAAGATTATGCCCAGGGGGCGACCGGGGAGCTGTTTTTT.

This chain uses TRBV5-1 with TRBJ2-2; the D gene could be TRBD1 or TRBD2 (6 bases each). The V end lost 7 bases, the J end lost 4 bases, and 17 bases lay between the germline ends. CDR1 is SGHRS, CDR2 YFSETQ, per germline. This CDR3 is built from 15 residues. The CDR3 protein is CASSRGGLITGELFF. The CDR3 DNA is TGCGCCAGCTCAAGAGGGGGGCTGATCACCGGGGAGCTGTTTTTT.

This rearrangement joins TRBV24-1 to TRBJ2-5, with D unclear. Germline V gene lookup returns CDR1 KGHDR and CDR2 SFDVKD. The CDR3 is 16 residues long. The V end was cut by 1 base, the J end by 2 bases, with 13 bases between. Written as DNA, the CDR3 is TGTGCCACCAGTGATTTTACGGGTGAGACACAAGAGACCCAGTACTTC. Its protein product is CATSDFTGETQETQYF.

This sequence joins TRBV4-3 and TRBJ2-3, with 11 bases that match TRBD1. Per the germline V gene, CDR1 is LGHNA and CDR2 is YSLEER. J lost 8 bases, V lost 3 bases, and 10 bases had no gene match. The CDR3 is made up of 16 amino acids. The CDR3 spells CASSHPWGQGVATQYF. Written as DNA, the CDR3 is TGCGCCAGCAGCCACCCTTGGGGACAGGGGGTCGCTACGCAGTATTTT.

The rearrangement joins TRBV6-6 to TRBJ2-2, with 13 bases aligning to TRBD2. The CDR3 has 15 residues. J was trimmed by 9 bases and V by 8 bases; bases with no gene match: 9. The germline CDR1 and CDR2 sequences are MNHNY and SVGAGI (reference sequence). The CDR3, as DNA: TGTGCCAGCGGCCTTGGACTAGCGGGGGATAGGGAGCTGTTTTTT. Translated, it gives CASGLGLAGDRELFF.

The J gene is TRBJ1-5, the V gene TRBV19; D gene uncertain. Germline assignment: CDR1 LNHDA and CDR2 SQIVND (reference sequence). This CDR3 has 13 amino acids. V gave up 4 bases and J gave up 6 bases, with 10 bases separating them. In DNA form, the CDR3 reads TGTGCCAGTAGTAACGGCCCTAGTCAGCCCCAGCATTTT. This sequence encodes CASSNGPSQPQHF.

This clonotype was observed a handful of times. V gene TRBV20-1 combines with J gene TRBJ2-7, with D uncertain. The CDR3 is 13 residues long. Deletions cut 0 bases from V and 3 bases from J, with 9 bases between. The germline V gene encodes CDR1 DFQATT and CDR2 SNEGSKA (reference sequence). The CDR3 loop reads CSAREPVGYEQYV. DNA of the CDR3: TGCAGTGCTAGAGAGCCCGTAGGCTACGAGCAGTACGTC.

This clonotype has a handful of counts. The V and J genes are TRBV3-1 and TRBJ1-1, with a weak D call TRBD1 (5 bases). V lost 1 base to trimming and J lost 11 bases, with 11 bases between them. Germline-derived CDR1 and CDR2 are LGHDT and YNNKEL (reference sequence). The length of the CDR3 is 12 residues. CDR3 DNA sequence: TGTGCCAGCAGCCAAGCGGCAGCAGGGGCTTTCTTT. It translates to CASSQAAAGAFF.

This clonotype has more than one count but fewer than ten. The CDR3 sequence is CASSLGMEPHYGYTF. CDR3 nucleotide sequence: TGTGCCAGCAGTCTAGGGATGGAGCCGCACTATGGCTACACCTTC. The chain is built from TRBV12-3 or TRBV12-4 and TRBJ1-2, with D uncertain. The CDR3 spans 15 residues. The ends were cut back, 5 bases at V and 3 bases at J, with 16 bases in the middle.

The gene calls are TRBV7-9 and TRBJ2-7, with D tentatively TRBD1 (6 bases). This CDR3 has 14 residues. Germline assignment: CDR1 SEHNR and CDR2 FQNEAQ (reference sequence). The V end was cut by 5 bases, the J end by 3 bases, with 14 bases between. For the CDR3, the DNA is TGTGCCAGCAGCCCCAGGGACACCCGCTACGAGCAGTACGTC. Amino acid sequence: CASSPRDTRYEQYV.